These 7 T cell receptor beta chains share one sample of origin, sequenced in a study of Ad26.COV2.S vaccination and SARS-CoV-2 variants. Indicated treatment: roughly 18 received Ad26.COV2.S at low or high dose, single or two shots; about five received placebo; per-sample allocation not given. Sampling took place 63 days after the first vaccine or placebo injection. Profiling relied on immunoSEQ multiplex PCR, and the TCRdb table lists in-frame clones only, not all of them. The sample yields some 300,000 clones, around 84% seen once. Source: peripheral blood, taken in a trial of Ad26.COV2.S vaccine versus placebo. Source of these receptors: a person aged 18 to 59 who received the Ad26.COV2.S COVID-19 vaccine or a placebo.

The chain employs TRBV30 and TRBJ1-4, with D maybe TRBD1 (5 bases). Trimming cost V 8 bases and J 7 bases, with 17 bases left between them. Germline CDR1 reads GTSNPN; CDR2 reads SVGIG (reference sequence). The CDR3 has 13 residues. The DNA for the CDR3 is TGTGCCGGACAACGGGTCCTTGGTGAAAAACTGTTTTTT. Its translation is CAGQRVLGEKLFF.

This chain connects TRBV10-3 to TRBJ1-1; unclear D gene. From germline, CDR1 is ENHRY and CDR2 SYGVKD. The ends were cut back, 4 bases at V and 7 bases at J, with 7 bases in the middle. The CDR3 is made up of 11 amino acids. CDR3 coding DNA: TGTGCCATCAGTGGGGCTAATGAAGCTTTCTTT. Amino acid sequence: CAISGANEAFF.

CDR3 amino acids: CASSSLVGAQVYNEQFF. CDR3 sequence (DNA): TGTGCCAGCAGCTCTTTGGTTGGAGCACAGGTCTACAATGAGCAGTTCTTC. The chain uses TRBV7-9 and TRBJ2-1; D perhaps matches TRBD1 (5 bases). The germline V and J ends were trimmed by 4 bases and 3 bases, with 19 bases remaining between them. There are 17 residues in the CDR3. Germline CDR1 reads SEHNR; CDR2 reads FQNEAQ (reference sequence).

The rearrangement links TRBV2 to TRBJ2-5; D ambiguous. Between the trimmed V and J ends, which lost 7 bases and 5 bases, there was a span of 17 bases. The CDR3 spans 14 residues. The germline V gene encodes CDR1 SNHLY and CDR2 FYNNEI. CDR3 coding DNA: TGTGCCAGCATTATAGACTCGTCGACTGAGACCCAGTACTTC. It yields the protein CASIIDSSTETQYF.

The rearrangement joins TRBV5-4 to TRBJ2-7; TRBD2 agrees at 8 bases. The germline V gene encodes CDR1 SGHNT and CDR2 YYREEE (reference sequence). The CDR3 covers 15 residues. The V segment lost 4 bases and the J segment 4 bases; nucleotides outside the gene matches: 10. This chain's CDR3 is CASSHISGGLYEQYF. For the CDR3, the DNA is TGTGCCAGCAGCCACATATCGGGGGGGCTATACGAGCAGTACTTC.

This clone was seen many times. V gene TRBV3-1 (or the pseudogene TRBV3-2) combines with J gene TRBJ1-6, with TRBD1 matching over 9 bases. The CDR3 is made up of 15 amino acids. Germline V lookup: CDR1 LGHDT, CDR2 YNNKEL (reference sequence). V trimming: 4 bases; J trimming: 7 bases; junction bases outside the gene matches: 5. Here the CDR3 reads CASSLSDRGNSPLHF. The CDR3 DNA reads TGTGCCAGCAGCCTCTCGGACAGGGGAAATTCACCCCTCCACTTT.

V and J are TRBV7-9 and TRBJ2-1; the match to TRBD1 covers 10 bases. In germline, CDR1 is SEHNR, CDR2 FQNEAQ (reference sequence). V lost 0 bases, J lost 7 bases, and 0 bases stayed unmatched. The CDR3 length is 14 residues. As DNA, the CDR3 is TGTGCCAGCAGCTTAGCGGGACAGGGGAATGAGCAGTTCTTC. Translated: CASSLAGQGNEQFF.